The clone carrying this T cell receptor beta chain was counted between two and nine times. Its antigen remains unknown. Germline V CDR1 and CDR2: SGHRS, YFSETQ. V dropped 0 bases and J dropped 1 base, with 14 bases sitting between them. This CDR3 spans 16 amino acids. These data originate in a study of T-cell memory formation after mild COVID-19. Study-wide results and caveats: While clones contracting from day 15 to 85 were balanced between CD4 and CD8, later expanders leaned CD4+.

Libraries for TCRalpha and TCRbeta carried sample barcodes and unique molecular identifiers via 5'RACE. TCRdb re-called the 5' RACE reads with MiXCR, one entry per CDR3 protein. The sample lists 400,000 to 500,000 distinct CDR3 sequences; approximately 20% were seen once. The receptor was derived from an adult woman who had mild COVID-19 (a few samples of this study predate the infection). Cell type and time point are not known. Sequencing was carried out using PBMCs or a T cell subset sorted from them (not recorded which). V usage is TRBV5-1 and J usage is TRBJ2-7; tentative D call: TRBD1 (6 bases). For the CDR3, the DNA is TGCGCCAGCAGCTTGGGAGAGGGACACAAATCCTACGAGCAGTACTTC. Amino acids: CASSLGEGHKSYEQYF. The full variable domain, its missing parts supplied by reference TRBV5-1 and TRBJ2-7, is KAGVTQTPRYLIKTRGQQVTLSCSPISGHRSVSWYQQTPGQGLQFLFEYFSETQRNKGNFPGRFSGRQFSNSRSEMNVSTLELGDSALYLCASSLGEGHKSYEQYFGPGTRLTVT.